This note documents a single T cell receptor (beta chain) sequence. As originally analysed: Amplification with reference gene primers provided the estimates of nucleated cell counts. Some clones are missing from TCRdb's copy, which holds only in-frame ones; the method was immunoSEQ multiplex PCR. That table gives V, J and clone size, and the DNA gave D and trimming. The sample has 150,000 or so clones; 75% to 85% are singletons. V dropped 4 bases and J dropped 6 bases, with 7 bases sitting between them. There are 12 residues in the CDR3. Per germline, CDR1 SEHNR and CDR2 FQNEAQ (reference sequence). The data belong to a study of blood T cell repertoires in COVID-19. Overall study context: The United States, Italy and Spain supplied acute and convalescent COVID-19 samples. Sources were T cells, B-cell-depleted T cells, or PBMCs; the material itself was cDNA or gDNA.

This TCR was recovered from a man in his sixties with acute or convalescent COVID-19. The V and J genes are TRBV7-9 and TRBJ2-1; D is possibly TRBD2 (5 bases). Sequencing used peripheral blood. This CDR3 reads CASSWGVNEQFF. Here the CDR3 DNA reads TGTGCCAGCAGCTGGGGAGTCAATGAGCAGTTCTTC. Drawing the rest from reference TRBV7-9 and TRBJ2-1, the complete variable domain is DTGVSQNPRHKITKRGQNVTFRCDPISEHNRLYWYRQTLGQGPEFLTYFQNEAQLEKSRLLSDRFSAERPKGSFSTLEIQRTEQGDSAMYLCASSWGVNEQFFGPGTRLTVL.